These T cell receptor beta chains were read from a single sample in a study of CD8+CD57+ T cells in acquired aplastic anemia. One entry per CDR3 protein, called by TCRdb with MiXCR from the reads. The repertoire consists of about 68,000 distinct CDR3 sequences, with 50% to 55% occurring once and the leading ten covering 6.5% to 9.5%. The sequenced sample was sorted CD4+, CD8+, or CD8+CD57+ T cells (not recorded which) from PBMCs. The receptor set was obtained from a human donor in good health, serving as a control. Each CDR3 is given with its conserved first and last residue. A D gene is named only where the DNA matches it firmly. Size tells how often a clone was seen (once, few, many) or the class of an expanded clone, and some rows leave it out.

clone size | D gene | J gene | V gene | CDR3 protein | CDR3 DNA
. | . | TRBJ1-4 | TRBV15 | CATSRTSGLGEKLFF | TGTGCCACCAGCAGAACTTCAGGGCTCGGGGAAAAACTGTTTTTT
medium-sized | . | TRBJ1-5 | TRBV14 | CASSQDSYQPQHF | TGTGCCAGCAGCCAAGACAGCTATCAGCCCCAGCATTTT
few | . | TRBJ2-7 | TRBV7-6 | CASSLEGATYEQHF | TGTGCCAGCAGCTTAGAAGGGGCGACCTACGAGCAGCACTTC
. | . | TRBJ2-6 | TRBV6-5 | CASSYSISALGAHVPGANVLTF | TGTGCCAGCAGTTACTCGATTTCGGCTCTGGGGGCCCACGTCCCTGGGGCCAACGTCCTGACTTTC
many | . | TRBJ1-2 | TRBV18 | CASSPTSSGNYGYTF | TGTGCCAGCTCACCCACAAGTTCGGGAAACTATGGCTACACCTTC
. | . | TRBJ1-5 | TRBV29-1 | CSAKGPNQPQHF | TGCAGTGCTAAGGGACCAAATCAGCCCCAGCATTTT
. | . | TRBJ2-7 | TRBV7-2 | CASSRVGSYEQYF | TGTGCCAGCAGCCGGGTGGGCTCCTACGAGCAGTACTTC
. | TRBD2 | TRBJ2-3 | TRBV15 | CATSSLSGASTDTQYF | TGTGCCACCAGCAGCTTAAGCGGGGCCAGCACAGATACGCAGTATTTT
. | . | TRBJ1-6 | TRBV7-2 | CASSLGVQGASPLHF | TGTGCCAGCAGCTTAGGTGTCCAGGGTGCTTCACCCCTCCACTTT
. | . | TRBJ1-5 | TRBV19 | CASSIGRIYNQPQHF | TGTGCCAGTAGTATAGGCCGGATTTACAATCAGCCCCAGCATTTT
. | . | TRBJ2-7 | TRBV29-1 | CSASRDSFYEQYF | TGCAGCGCAAGTCGGGACTCATTCTACGAGCAGTACTTC
. | TRBD1 | TRBJ2-7 | TRBV5-1 | CASSFPDRGEREQYF | TGCGCCAGCAGCTTCCCGGACAGGGGTGAACGCGAGCAGTACTTC
. | . | TRBJ1-2 | TRBV11-1 | CASSWSDEPGYTF | TGTGCCAGCAGTTGGTCGGATGAGCCAGGCTACACCTTC
. | . | TRBJ2-7 | TRBV7-9 | CASSSPDGGYEQYF | TGTGCCAGCAGCTCCCCGGACGGAGGCTACGAGCAGTACTTC
. | . | TRBJ2-5 | TRBV10-3 | CAISDAGGLGETQYF | TGTGCCATCAGTGATGCTGGAGGGCTCGGGGAGACCCAGTACTTC
. | TRBD1 | TRBJ1-1 | TRBV19 | CASSISGQGWTEAFF | TGTGCCAGTAGTATATCAGGACAGGGGTGGACTGAAGCTTTCTTT
many | . | TRBJ2-7 | TRBV6-1 | CASSEEWDPSFYEQYF | TGTGCCAGCAGTGAAGAGTGGGACCCGTCCTTCTACGAGCAGTACTTC
once | TRBD1 | TRBJ1-2 | TRBV10-3 | CAISDVGTGGHYGYTF | TGTGCCATCAGTGACGTCGGGACAGGGGGACACTATGGCTACACCTTC
. | TRBD2 | TRBJ2-7 | TRBV11-1 | CASSFIGGLAGGDEQYF | TGTGCCAGCAGCTTCATAGGGGGACTAGCGGGAGGTGACGAGCAGTACTTC
many | . | TRBJ1-2 | TRBV7-3 | CASSLNAAEYGYTF | TGTGCCAGCAGTCTCAATGCTGCGGAGTATGGCTACACCTTC
. | . | TRBJ2-5 | TRBV2 | CASRGHGGETQYF | TGTGCCAGCAGGGGCCATGGGGGGGAGACCCAGTACTTC
many | . | TRBJ1-2 | TRBV20-1 | CSADFGYYGYTF | TGCAGTGCAGACTTCGGATACTATGGCTACACCTTC
once | TRBD1 | TRBJ2-7 | TRBV7-6 | CASSVGQGASYEQYF | TGTGCCAGCAGCGTCGGACAGGGGGCCTCCTACGAGCAGTACTTC
few | TRBD1 | TRBJ2-1 | TRBV2 | CASTLDRANEQFF | TGTGCCAGCACCTTAGACAGGGCTAATGAGCAGTTCTTC
. | . | TRBJ2-2 | TRBV7-2 | CASSLEAETGELFF | TGTGCCAGCAGCTTGGAGGCTGAAACCGGGGAGCTGTTTTTT
many | TRBD2 | TRBJ2-7 | TRBV7-8 | CASSLARLAGSYEQYF | TGTGCCAGCAGCTTAGCTCGACTAGCGGGATCCTACGAGCAGTACTTC
. | . | TRBJ1-6 | TRBV25-1 | CASSEYLTDSPLHF | TGTGCCAGCAGTGAATACTTAACCGATTCACCCCTCCACTTT
. | . | TRBJ1-1 | TRBV7-9 | CASSHGTRVMNTEAFF | TGTGCCAGCAGCCACGGGACGCGGGTGATGAACACTGAAGCTTTCTTT
few | . | TRBJ1-5 | TRBV7-9 | CASSLDGSSNQPQHF | TGTGCCAGCAGCTTAGATGGGTCCAGCAATCAGCCCCAGCATTTT
. | . | TRBJ1-2 | TRBV24-1 | CAPTRGRNGYTF | TGTGCCCCCACTAGAGGGAGGAATGGCTACACCTTC
. | . | TRBJ2-7 | TRBV6-4 | CARRVAYGQYF | TGTGCCCGCAGAGTGGCCTACGGGCAGTACTTC
. | . | TRBJ1-1 | TRBV4-2 | CASSHNPTTKAFF | TGTGCCAGCAGCCACAACCCCACGACAAAAGCTTTCTTT
many | . | TRBJ1-3 | TRBV9 | CASSAPQGSGNFGGNTIYF | TGTGCCAGCAGCGCCCCCCAAGGATCGGGCAATTTTGGTGGAAACACCATATATTTT
many | . | TRBJ1-1 | TRBV7-6 | CASSPMTQNTEAFF | TGTGCCAGCAGCCCAATGACACAGAACACTGAAGCTTTCTTT
. | . | TRBJ1-5 | TRBV10-3 | CAIGGSGGYSNQPQHF | TGTGCCATCGGTGGGTCGGGGGGATATAGCAATCAGCCCCAGCATTTT
. | . | TRBJ2-5 | TRBV19 | CASSSGWRQYF | TGTGCCAGTAGTTCCGGCTGGCGACAGTACTTC
. | . | TRBJ2-7 | TRBV15 | CATSRHTGRRAYEQYF | TGTGCCACCAGCAGACATACCGGGCGGCGGGCCTACGAGCAGTACTTC
many | TRBD1 | TRBJ2-1 | TRBV5-1 | CASRAGTGANEQFF | TGCGCCAGCAGGGCGGGGACAGGGGCCAATGAGCAGTTCTTC
. | TRBD1 | TRBJ1-1 | TRBV11-1 | CASSPRTGAMNTEASF | TGTGCCAGCAGCCCCAGGACAGGGGCGATGAACACTGAAGCTTCCTTT
. | . | TRBJ2-5 | TRBV7-9 | CASSPPLVQETQYF | TGTGCCAGCAGCCCCCCGCTAGTACAAGAGACCCAGTACTTC
. | . | TRBJ2-7 | TRBV19 | CACTPALGGYEQYF | TGTGCCTGTACGCCTGCGCTTGGGGGCTACGAGCAGTACTTC
. | TRBD1 | TRBJ2-7 | TRBV7-2 | CASKSDRVNYEQYF | TGTGCCAGCAAATCGGACAGGGTGAACTACGAGCAGTACTTC
few | TRBD1 | TRBJ2-5 | TRBV10-1 | CASKPQGQGRETQYF | TGCGCCAGCAAGCCCCAGGGACAGGGGAGAGAGACCCAGTACTTC
. | TRBD1 | TRBJ2-7 | TRBV15 | CATSRTTGGNYEQYF | TGTGCCACCAGCAGGACGACAGGGGGCAACTACGAGCAGTACTTC
. | . | TRBJ2-1 | TRBV5-5 | CASSLASVNEQFF | TGTGCCAGCAGCTTGGCCAGCGTCAATGAGCAGTTCTTC
. | . | TRBJ1-1 | TRBV29-1 | CSVVEGSIGAFF | TGCAGCGTTGTGGAGGGATCTATTGGAGCTTTCTTT
. | TRBD2 | TRBJ2-3 | TRBV9 | CASSVGTSGSTDTQYF | TGTGCCAGCAGCGTAGGGACTAGCGGGAGCACAGATACGCAGTATTTT
. | . | TRBJ1-6 | TRBV5-4 | CASSFGRGMSPLHF | TGTGCCAGCAGCTTTGGGAGGGGGATGTCACCCCTCCACTTT
many | TRBD2 | TRBJ2-3 | TRBV7-2 | CASSLYTAGVTDTQYF | TGTGCCAGCAGCTTATATACCGCGGGAGTCACAGATACGCAGTATTTT
. | . | TRBJ1-2 | TRBV20-1 | CSARSVGRGYGYTF | TGCAGTGCTAGATCGGTAGGCAGGGGCTATGGCTACACCTTC
. | . | TRBJ1-2 | TRBV15 | CATSREGRQGDGYTF | TGTGCCACCAGCAGAGAAGGGAGGCAGGGCGATGGCTACACCTTC
. | TRBD1 | TRBJ1-4 | TRBV10-3 | CAISETGGEKLFF | TGTGCCATCAGCGAAACAGGGGGTGAAAAACTGTTTTTT
. | . | TRBJ2-7 | TRBV6-2/TRBV6-3 | CASSYTLGYEQYF | TGTGCCAGCAGTTACACACTCGGCTACGAGCAGTACTTC